Described below is a single T cell receptor beta chain sequence and its context. This specimen comes from a study of blood T cell repertoires in COVID-19. As for the study in general: Acute-phase and convalescent COVID-19 samples originated in the United States, Italy and Spain.

The CDR3 consists of 15 residues. After removal of 2 bases from V and 3 bases from J, the junction contained 7 bases not matched to a gene. Germline CDR1 and CDR2: SGDLS and YYNGEE. In the source study's methods: Reference gene primer amplification gave estimated nucleated cell counts. Method: immunoSEQ multiplex PCR; TCRdb's copy keeps in-frame clones and lacks some. The DNA gave D and trimming, while V, J and clone size come from that table. The table includes about 250,000 clones, nearly 90% detected once. The specimen was peripheral blood. The rearrangement uses TRBV9 and TRBJ2-7, with 8 bases lining up with TRBD2. The receptor comes from a young man with active or convalescent COVID-19. The CDR3 coding sequence is TGTGCCAGCAGCGTGACTGCGGGGGGAAACTACGAGCAGTACTTC. This translates into CASSVTAGGNYEQYF.